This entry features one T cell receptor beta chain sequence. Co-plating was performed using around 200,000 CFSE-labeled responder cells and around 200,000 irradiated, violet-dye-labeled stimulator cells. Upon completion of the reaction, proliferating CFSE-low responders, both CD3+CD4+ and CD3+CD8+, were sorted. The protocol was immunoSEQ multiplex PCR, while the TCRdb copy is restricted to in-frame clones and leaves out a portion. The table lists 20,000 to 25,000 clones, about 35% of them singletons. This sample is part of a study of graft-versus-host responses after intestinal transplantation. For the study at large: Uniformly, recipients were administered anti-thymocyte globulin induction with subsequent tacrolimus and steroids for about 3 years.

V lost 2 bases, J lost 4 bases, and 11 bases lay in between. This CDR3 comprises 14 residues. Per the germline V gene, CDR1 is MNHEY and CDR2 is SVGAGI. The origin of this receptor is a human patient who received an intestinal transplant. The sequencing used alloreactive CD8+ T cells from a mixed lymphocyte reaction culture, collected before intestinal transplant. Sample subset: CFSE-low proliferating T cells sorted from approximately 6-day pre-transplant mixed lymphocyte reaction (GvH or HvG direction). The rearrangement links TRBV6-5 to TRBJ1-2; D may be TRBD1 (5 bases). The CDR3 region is CASSYMGTTYGYTF. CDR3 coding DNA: TGTGCCAGCAGTTACATGGGGACTACCTATGGCTACACCTTC.